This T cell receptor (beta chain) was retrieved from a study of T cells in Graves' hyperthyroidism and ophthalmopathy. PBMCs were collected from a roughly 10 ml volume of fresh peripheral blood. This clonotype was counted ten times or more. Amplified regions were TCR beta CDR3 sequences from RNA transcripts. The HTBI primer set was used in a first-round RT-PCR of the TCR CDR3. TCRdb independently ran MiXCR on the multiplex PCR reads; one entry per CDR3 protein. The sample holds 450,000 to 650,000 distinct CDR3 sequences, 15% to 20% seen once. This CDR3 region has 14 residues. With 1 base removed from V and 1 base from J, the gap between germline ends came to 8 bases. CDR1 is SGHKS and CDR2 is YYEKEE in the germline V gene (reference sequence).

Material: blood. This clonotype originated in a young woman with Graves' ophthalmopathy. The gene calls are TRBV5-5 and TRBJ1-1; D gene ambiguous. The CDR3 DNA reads TGTGCCAGCAGCTTGAACTACGGGAACACTGAAGCTTTCTTT. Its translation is CASSLNYGNTEAFF.